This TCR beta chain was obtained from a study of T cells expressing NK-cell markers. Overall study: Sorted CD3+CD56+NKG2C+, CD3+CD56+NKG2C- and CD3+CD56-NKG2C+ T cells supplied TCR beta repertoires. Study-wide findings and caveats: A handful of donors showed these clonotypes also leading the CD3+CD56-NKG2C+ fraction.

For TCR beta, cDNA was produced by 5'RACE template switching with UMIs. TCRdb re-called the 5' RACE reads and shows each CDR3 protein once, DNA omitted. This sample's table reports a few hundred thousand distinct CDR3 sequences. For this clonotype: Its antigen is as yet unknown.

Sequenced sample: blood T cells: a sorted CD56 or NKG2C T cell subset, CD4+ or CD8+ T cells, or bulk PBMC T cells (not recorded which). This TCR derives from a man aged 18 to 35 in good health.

CDR3 protein: CASRPTGINEQFF. The chain couples TRBV6-2 or TRBV6-3 to TRBJ2-1; TCRdb outputs TRBD1, but without DNA this stays unchecked. CDR1 and CDR2 (germline): MNHEY, SVGEGT. CDR3 length: 13 amino acids.